The table lists the clone carrying this TCR beta chain with many counts. V lost 2 bases to trimming and J lost 3 bases, with 12 bases between them. The V gene's germline CDR1 is SNHLY and CDR2 FYNNEI. The CDR3 is 15 amino acids. This sample is drawn from a study of T-cell reconstitution after alpha-beta-depleted transplantation in children. Construction of the TCRbeta library involved unique molecular identifiers. Each CDR3 protein gets one entry after TCRdb re-called the PCR reads with MiXCR. The repertoire holds fewer than 1 million distinct CDR3 sequences, roughly 15% seen once, with 5% in the top ten.

The receptor was derived from a male patient aged 10 to 17 who had a stem cell transplant for acute lymphoblastic leukemia, so the T cells may come from the graft donor. The specimen comprised PBMCs, mostly from graft donor cells, sampled 360 days after TCRalphabeta/CD19-depleted stem cell transplant. This sequence joins TRBV2 and TRBJ2-3; D might be TRBD2 (6 bases). CDR3 loop: CASSEQGGRTDTQYF. For the CDR3, the DNA is TGTGCCAGCAGTGAACAGGGTGGGAGGACAGATACGCAGTATTTT.